The T cell receptor beta chain under discussion was sequenced for a study of CD8+ T cells in alopecia areata. Study findings and constraints: In scalp samples, resident alphabeta T cells of normal skin are also sequenced. Clonality in lesional scalp, especially alopecia totalis/universalis, exceeded that of normal scalp. Against the mouse data, patients shared TCRs less clearly, possibly for HLA reasons.

V dropped 7 bases and J dropped 10 bases, with 10 bases sitting between them. The CDR3 is made up of 9 amino acids. The germline V gene has CDR1 DFQATT and CDR2 SNEGSKA (reference sequence). The sorting of PBMCs gave CD4+ and CD8+ T cells. As for this clone: What it binds is not known.

The authors extracted RNA and reverse transcribed it into cDNA as the sequencing template. The table came from immunoSEQ multiplex PCR; TCRdb's copy has only in-frame clones and leaves some out. The repertoire holds 120,000 to 150,000 clones, with around two thirds as singletons. Sequenced material: CD8+ T cells sorted from blood. This chain links TRBV20-1 with TRBJ1-1; D is undetermined. The source of this sequence is a human donor in good health. CDR3 region: CSVGLGAFF. The CDR3 nucleotides read TGCAGTGTCGGCCTGGGAGCTTTCTTT.